This T cell receptor (beta chain) derives from a study of CD4 T cells in relation to SARS-CoV-2 and coronaviruses. Study as a whole: After less than 11 days of antigen culture, PBMC TCR beta CDR3s were sequenced. Negative control cultures got HIV-1 Nef peptides or no peptide.

The unexposed donors gave CD4+ T cells in about 2010-2019, prior to COVID-19. Isolation of CD4+ T cells took place after less than 11 days in culture. Cells permitting, SARS-CoV-2 S/N and four cold-coronavirus spikes were tested on unexposed-donor CD4+ T cells. This CDR3 is 14 amino acids long. Germline-derived CDR1 and CDR2 are MNHEY and SVGEGT. V was pared by 1 base and J by 5 bases, with 11 bases between. Some clones are missing from TCRdb's copy, which holds only in-frame ones; the method was immunoSEQ multiplex PCR. Among some 23,000 clones, around 75% were seen once, and the ten largest hold 9% to 15%. This clone was detected only once. Its target is unknown.

This sequence was found in a human donor in good health. Sequenced: CD4+ T cells from PBMCs, cultured in vitro. The chain combines TRBV6-2 or TRBV6-3 with TRBJ1-1; D ambiguous. The CDR3 protein is CASSYLGWRTEAFF. The CDR3 DNA follows: TGTGCCAGCAGTTACTTGGGCTGGAGGACTGAAGCTTTCTTT.